This is a list of T cell receptor beta chains from one sample in a study of CD8+ T cells in alopecia areata. Assay used: immunoSEQ multiplex PCR; TCRdb lists only in-frame clones, some missing. Here the sample spans 100,000 to 120,000 clones, 45% to 70% being singletons. The sequenced sample consisted of CD8+ T cells sorted from blood. These receptors were taken from a human donor in good health. Both conserved end residues are trimmed from each CDR3. Each record gives: CDR3 length, V gene, J gene, CDR3 protein.

15,TRBV5-4,TRBJ2-2,ASSFGAGLGGTGELF
13,TRBV10-3,TRBJ2-7,AMGDSGGPSYEQY
11,TRBV9,TRBJ1-2,ASSVTGPRGYT
16,TRBV7-6,TRBJ2-6,ASSYVWDRAWGANVLT
11,TRBV28,TRBJ2-5,ASTPAGVETQY
11,TRBV29-1,TRBJ2-7,SVEDRGGYEQY
13,TRBV19,TRBJ1-5,ASSPSVEAQGPQH
11,TRBV15,TRBJ1-1,ATSDHRNTEAF
11,TRBV2,TRBJ2-2,ATLTGATGELF
13,TRBV9,TRBJ2-5,ASSVVGQGQETQY
12,TRBV4-3,TRBJ2-5,ASSLGLAGAAQY
13,TRBV28,TRBJ2-2,ASSLLGGYTGELF
13,TRBV23-1,TRBJ1-1,ASSQAGHMNTEAF
12,TRBV29-1,TRBJ1-2,SVPEQGANYGYT
13,TRBV2,TRBJ2-4,ASSDGSLAKNIQY
12,TRBV6-1,TRBJ2-7,ASTLGESSYEQY
15,TRBV4-2,TRBJ2-1,ASSQNGPSGGLNEQF
9,TRBV6-5,TRBJ2-7,ASSSGQVQY
12,TRBV9,TRBJ1-1,ASSGQGASAEAF
13,TRBV19,TRBJ1-5,ASSIGGLINQPQH
11,TRBV19,TRBJ2-1,ASSIGQGVEQF
12,TRBV18,TRBJ2-7,ASSPHRVPSEQY
13,TRBV9,TRBJ1-6,ASSPWDRFYSPLH
13,TRBV2,TRBJ2-3,ASSPPEGAGATQY
13,TRBV6-5,TRBJ2-3,ASRTALGTVYTQY
11,TRBV29-1,TRBJ2-7,SVVGTRTYEQY
16,TRBV15,TRBJ2-3,ATSRDLAGTGARDTQY
13,TRBV6-6,TRBJ2-7,ASSYFPLPSYEQY
12,TRBV7-6,TRBJ1-1,ASSLDGRGTEAF
13,TRBV5-6,TRBJ2-5,ASSGGTGAGKTQY
12,TRBV7-9,TRBJ1-1,ASSLGSMNTEAF
8,TRBV29-1,TRBJ2-7,SVEQGEQY